These 28 T cell receptor beta chains were sequenced from one sample in a study of shared clonotypes between healthy human individuals. TCRdb's copy holds only in-frame clones and misses some; the assay was immunoSEQ multiplex PCR. The table shows roughly 700,000 clones, with roughly 70% occurring only once. Material for sequencing was memory CD4+ T cells sorted from blood. This sample's subset: CD45RA-negative fraction. Receptors were obtained from a woman aged 25 to 39 in good health.

V and J are TRBV9 and TRBJ2-5, with D perhaps matching TRBD1 (6 bases). V was cut by 2 bases and J by 5 bases, with 16 bases left in between. The CDR3 length is 15 residues. CDR1 is SGDLS, CDR2 YYNGEE, per germline. The CDR3 is CASSVGASRPETQYF. In nucleotides, the CDR3 is TGTGCCAGCAGCGTGGGGGCGTCTCGGCCGGAGACCCAGTACTTC.

V gene TRBV5-1 combines with J gene TRBJ2-3; D remains ambiguous. The CDR3 sequence is 14 residues long. V was cut by 0 bases and J by 6 bases, with 11 bases left in between. In germline, CDR1 is SGHRS, CDR2 YFSETQ. In nucleotides, the CDR3 is TGCGCCAGCAGCTTGGTTGTCGAGTCGGATACGCAGTATTTT. Its protein product is CASSLVVESDTQYF.

V and J are TRBV5-1 and TRBJ2-7; 10 bases line up with TRBD1. Germline V gene data show CDR1 as SGHRS and CDR2 as YFSETQ. CDR3 length: 16 residues. Germline trimming cut 1 base from V and 1 base from J; bases unmatched to any gene: 5. CDR3 DNA: TGCGCCAGCAGCTTGAACCCGGGACAGGGGTCCTACGAGCAGTACTTC. Translation gives CASSLNPGQGSYEQYF.

This rearrangement joins TRBV7-8 to TRBJ2-5; 7 bases align to TRBD1. CDR1 is SGHVS, CDR2 FQNEAQ, per germline. V was pared by 7 bases and J by 0 bases, with 5 bases of the junction left unmatched. The CDR3 is 14 amino acids. The CDR3 loop is CASIPGQYQETQYF. CDR3 nucleotide sequence: TGTGCCAGCATACCGGGACAGTACCAAGAGACCCAGTACTTC.

Here the CDR3 reads CSVDGPFDEQFF. CDR3 DNA: TGCAGCGTTGACGGTCCATTTGATGAGCAGTTCTTC. J is TRBJ2-1 and V is TRBV29-1; D is unclear. CDR1 and CDR2 from the germline V gene are SQVTM and ANQGSEA. This CDR3 is built from 12 residues. With 3 bases removed from V and 8 bases from J, the gap between germline ends came to 11 bases.

This clone was recorded only once. V and J are TRBV9 and TRBJ1-5, with no clear D. Trimming pared 0 bases from V and 2 bases from J, leaving 9 bases between. Per the germline V gene, CDR1 is SGDLS and CDR2 is YYNGEE. The CDR3 loop spans 15 amino acids. The DNA of the CDR3 is TGTGCCAGCAGCGTAGGGGTTTCGGGCAATCAGCCCCAGCATTTT. Its protein is CASSVGVSGNQPQHF.

On this clone itself: Other DNA sequences in this sample translate to the same CDR3. This CDR3 is CASSLEGLSYEQYF. The DNA of the CDR3 is TGTGCCAGCAGCTTAGAGGGCCTAAGCTACGAGCAGTACTTC. The V gene is TRBV7-9, the J gene TRBJ2-7; D gene ambiguous. The germline CDR1 and CDR2 sequences are SEHNR and FQNEAQ (reference sequence). The CDR3 covers 14 residues. V gave up 1 base and J gave up 3 bases, with 10 bases separating them.

CDR3 sequence reads: CASSTLICPQILSNYGYTF. Here the CDR3 DNA reads TGTGCCAGCAGCACTCTAATCTGCCCTCAAATCCTTTCTAACTATGGCTACACCTTC. The V gene is TRBV21-1, the J gene TRBJ1-2. TRBV21-1 is flagged as a pseudogene. The CDR3 is 19 residues long.

V gene TRBV4-1 combines with J gene TRBJ2-5, with 10 bases lining up with TRBD1. Germline V gives CDR1 MGHRA, CDR2 YSYEKL. This CDR3 comprises 18 residues. The V gene end was trimmed by 0 bases and the J gene end by 5 bases; junction bases not matched to a gene: 12. CDR3 sequence (DNA): TGCGCCAGCAGCCAAGAGCGTAGGGGGACAGGGGTGAGGGAGACCCAGTACTTC. Amino acids: CASSQERRGTGVRETQYF.

To note about this clone: Other DNA sequences in this specimen translate into the identical CDR3. This chain uses TRBV5-1 with TRBJ2-1, with D possibly TRBD2 on 6 matching bases. The CDR3 is made up of 15 amino acids. Germline V gene data show CDR1 as SGHRS and CDR2 as YFSETQ. Trimming shortened V by 4 bases and J by 0 bases, and 11 bases separated the two germline ends. Here the CDR3 DNA reads TGCGCCAGCAGCCTAGATAGCGGCTCCTACAATGAGCAGTTCTTC. It specifies CASSLDSGSYNEQFF.

This clone was observed once. This chain uses TRBV28 with TRBJ1-2, with 11 bases matching TRBD1. This CDR3 spans 15 amino acids. Germline CDR1 MDHEN, CDR2 SYDVKM. With 5 bases clipped from V and 4 bases from J, the junction kept 6 bases outside the gene matches. Written as DNA, the CDR3 is TGTGCCAGCAGTCTCACCGGGACAGGGGGCTATGGCTACACCTTC. Protein: CASSLTGTGGYGYTF.

The V gene is TRBV5-1, the J gene TRBJ2-7; D is tentatively TRBD1 or TRBD2 (6 bases each). The germline CDR1 and CDR2 sequences are SGHRS and YFSETQ. This CDR3 contains 14 residues. V was pared by 3 bases and J by 6 bases, with 16 bases between. The CDR3 spells CASSSGAEGVEQYF. CDR3 DNA sequence: TGCGCCAGCAGCTCGGGAGCTGAGGGGGTCGAGCAGTACTTC.

The chain recombines TRBV5-4 with TRBJ2-7; possibly TRBD1 for D (6 bases). The germline CDR1 and CDR2 sequences are SGHNT and YYREEE (reference sequence). The CDR3 has 14 amino acids. V shed 5 bases and J shed 4 bases, with 16 bases lying between them. In nucleotides, the CDR3 is TGTGCCAGCAGTAGGGCAGGGGCAGGGTACGAGCAGTACTTC. It specifies CASSRAGAGYEQYF.

This clone was found many times. This sample includes further DNA sequences coding for the same CDR3. The V call is TRBV27, the J call TRBJ2-3; TRBD2 matches at 8 bases. The CDR3 loop spans 15 amino acids. The V and J ends lost 3 bases and 3 bases, in that order; junction bases with no gene match: 5. Germline CDR1 MNHEY, CDR2 SMNVEV (reference sequence). CDR3 protein: CASSFLVAGTDTQYF. The DNA for the CDR3 is TGTGCCAGCAGTTTCCTGGTAGCGGGGACAGATACGCAGTATTTT.

V usage is TRBV7-3 and J usage is TRBJ2-2, with a possible D match to TRBD1 (5 bases). The CDR3 is made up of 14 amino acids. Trimming removed 0 bases from V and 9 bases from J, with 11 bases in between. Germline V gives CDR1 SGHTA, CDR2 FQGTGA. The CDR3 DNA follows: TGTGCCAGCAGCTTAACAGGCAGGGAACGGGAGCTGTTTTTT. Its protein product is CASSLTGRERELFF.

The V and J genes are TRBV9 and TRBJ2-6, with 12 bases that match TRBD1. The CDR3 covers 18 residues. CDR1 is SGDLS and CDR2 is YYNGEE in the germline V gene. V lost 3 bases to trimming and J lost 3 bases; unmatched junction nucleotides: 7. The CDR3 region has the DNA TGTGCCAGCAGCGGCCCGGGGACAGGGGGCGTTGGGGCCAACGTCCTGACTTTC. It yields the protein CASSGPGTGGVGANVLTF.

This chain's CDR3 is CASSLRDGNTIYF. In DNA, the CDR3 is TGTGCCAGCAGTTTGAGGGATGGAAACACCATATATTTT. The chain has TRBV27 and TRBJ1-3, with unresolved D. Germline CDR1 is MNHEY and CDR2 is SMNVEV (reference sequence). This CDR3 contains 13 residues. V lost 3 bases, J lost 3 bases, and 6 bases lay in between.

In its sample, this clone was seen a few times. Written as DNA, the CDR3 is TGTGCCAGCAGCCCAGCTGGATTCGGTGGCGATGAGCAGTTCTTC. Translation gives CASSPAGFGGDEQFF. The J gene is TRBJ2-1, the V gene TRBV7-3; D unclear. Trimming pared 5 bases from V and 8 bases from J, leaving 19 bases between. This CDR3 region has 15 residues. Germline CDR1 and CDR2: SGHTA and FQGTGA.

The V and J genes are TRBV19 and TRBJ1-2; tentative D call: TRBD1 (6 bases). Germline V gene lookup returns CDR1 LNHDA and CDR2 SQIVND (reference sequence). The CDR3 has 15 amino acids. Trimming took off 6 bases at V and 2 bases at J, with 16 bases between the two ends. CDR3 in amino acids: CASSKQGPLNYGYTF. The CDR3 coding sequence is TGTGCCAGTAGCAAACAGGGCCCTTTGAACTATGGCTACACCTTC.

V and J are TRBV25-1 and TRBJ2-5, with 12 bases aligning to TRBD2. The DNA end favors TRBJ2-7, so the J call may be wrong. Germline V CDR1 and CDR2: MGHDK, SYGVNS. The CDR3 sequence is 15 residues long. The CDR3 nucleotides are TGTGCCAGCAGTGAAGCTGGACTAGCGGGATACGAGCAGTACTTC. This encodes CASSEAGLAGYEQYF.

The rearrangement uses TRBV5-1 and TRBJ2-5; D unresolved. The V end lost 4 bases, the J end lost 2 bases, and 15 bases lay between the germline ends. Germline V gives CDR1 SGHRS, CDR2 YFSETQ. The CDR3 is 15 amino acids. CDR3 bases: TGCGCCAGCAGCGCTCAACAAGGGCAACAAGAGACCCAGTACTTC. Translating it yields CASSAQQGQQETQYF.

This clone was detected a few times. The genes are TRBV23-1 and TRBJ2-1; D is possibly TRBD2 (6 bases). TRBV23-1 is filed as an ORF, its function uncertain. The CDR3 consists of 13 residues. V lost 4 bases and J lost 5, with 9 bases in between. The CDR3 bases are TGCGCCAGCAGTCGGGACTCTCACAATGAGCAGTTCTTC. Residues: CASSRDSHNEQFF.

Comments on this clone: At the DNA level, this CDR3 is encoded by other sequences in the same sample as well. V gene TRBV20-1 combines with J gene TRBJ2-5; unclear D gene. There are 10 residues in the CDR3. Germline V gene lookup returns CDR1 DFQATT and CDR2 SNEGSKA (reference sequence). The V and J ends lost 2 bases and 5 bases respectively, with 3 bases between them. This chain's CDR3 is CSARRETQYF. The CDR3 region has the DNA TGCAGTGCTAGAAGGGAGACCCAGTACTTC.

In regard to this clone: The sample holds other DNA sequences that translate to the same CDR3. The rearrangement joins TRBV30 to TRBJ2-3, with D perhaps TRBD1 (6 bases). Germline V gene lookup returns CDR1 GTSNPN and CDR2 SVGIG (reference sequence). CDR3 length: 14 amino acids. Trimming pared 0 bases from V and 3 bases from J, leaving 10 bases between. In DNA, the CDR3 is TGTGCCTGGAGTGTTGGGCAGGGGACAGATACGCAGTATTTT. It is translated as CAWSVGQGTDTQYF.

In DNA form, the CDR3 reads TGCGCCAGCAGCTTGGTATCAGGTGGTGGTGATGACTACACCTTC. It translates to CASSLVSGGGDDYTF. The chain carries TRBV5-1 and TRBJ1-2; no reliable D call. Trimming left V 0 bases short and J 10 bases short, with 19 bases between. The CDR3 totals 15 residues. From germline, CDR1 is SGHRS and CDR2 YFSETQ.

This clone was seen once. The chain has TRBV18 and TRBJ2-3, with 7 bases matching TRBD1. Trimming took 3 bases from V and 2 from J; bases not matched to a gene: 8. Germline values: CDR1 KGHSH, CDR2 LQKENI. This CDR3 contains 16 residues. The CDR3 DNA reads as TGTGCCAGCTCACCCAATCCGGGACAGACCACAGATACGCAGTATTTT. Translation gives CASSPNPGQTTDTQYF. Based on the CDR3 plus reference TRBV18 and TRBJ2-3, the full variable domain is NAGVMQNPRHLVRRRGQEARLRCSPMKGHSHVYWYRQLPEEGLKFMVYLQKENIIDESGMPKERFSAEFPKEGPSILRIQQVVRGDSAAYFCASSPNPGQTTDTQYFGPGTRLTVL.

This clone was counted between two and nine times. This chain links TRBV7-7 with TRBJ2-1; 7 nucleotides line up with TRBD1. CDR3 length: 13 residues. Germline V gene lookup returns CDR1 SSHAT and CDR2 FNYEAQ (reference sequence). V lost 10 bases, J lost 6 bases, and 9 bases stayed unmatched. The CDR3 sequence: CANRQGLTNEQFF. CDR3 nucleotide sequence: TGTGCCAACCGACAGGGCCTAACCAATGAGCAGTTCTTC.

This clone was seen once. CDR3 sequence: CSALPSSDTEAFF. The CDR3 DNA reads as TGCAGCGCTCTCCCAAGTTCGGACACTGAAGCTTTCTTT. The V gene is TRBV29-1, the J gene TRBJ1-1; D uncertain. Germline V gene lookup returns CDR1 SQVTM and CDR2 ANQGSEA. The CDR3 has 13 residues. The V end lost 7 bases, the J end lost 3 bases, and 15 bases lay between the germline ends.